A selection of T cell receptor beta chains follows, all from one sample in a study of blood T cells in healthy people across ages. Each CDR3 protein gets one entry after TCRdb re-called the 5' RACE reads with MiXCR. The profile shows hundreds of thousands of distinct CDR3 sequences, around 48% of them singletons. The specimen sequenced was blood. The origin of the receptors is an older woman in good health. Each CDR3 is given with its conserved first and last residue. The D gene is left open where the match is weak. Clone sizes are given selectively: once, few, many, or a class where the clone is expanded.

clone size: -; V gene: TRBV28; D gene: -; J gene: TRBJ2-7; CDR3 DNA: TGTGCCAGCACCCCGGGACAAAGCTCCTACGAGCAGTACTTC; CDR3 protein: CASTPGQSSYEQYF
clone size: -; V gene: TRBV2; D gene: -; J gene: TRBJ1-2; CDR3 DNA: TGTGCCAGCAGGGTTGTGGGGGCAGGCTATGGCTACACCTTC; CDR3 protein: CASRVVGAGYGYTF
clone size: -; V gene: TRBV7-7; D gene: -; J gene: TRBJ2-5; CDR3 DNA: TGTGCCAGCAGCTTAGGCTTCAAGGAGACCCAGTACTTC; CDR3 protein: CASSLGFKETQYF
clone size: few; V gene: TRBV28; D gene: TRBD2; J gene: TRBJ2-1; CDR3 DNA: TGTGCCAGTCTACTAGCGGGATACAATGAGCAGTTCTTC; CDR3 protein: CASLLAGYNEQFF
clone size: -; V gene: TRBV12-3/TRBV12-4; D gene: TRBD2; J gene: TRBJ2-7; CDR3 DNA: TGTGCCAGCAACCGACTAGCGTATACAACAGCCCCCAACGAGCAGTACTTC; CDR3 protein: CASNRLAYTTAPNEQYF
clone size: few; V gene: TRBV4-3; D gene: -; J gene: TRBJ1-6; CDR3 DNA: TGCGCCAGCAGCCAAGTACAGGGCTACCACAATAATTCACCCCTCCACTTT; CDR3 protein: CASSQVQGYHNNSPLHF
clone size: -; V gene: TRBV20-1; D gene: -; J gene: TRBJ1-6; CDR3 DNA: TGCAGTGCTTACAGGGAGCGTTATTCACCCCTCCACTTT; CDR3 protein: CSAYRERYSPLHF
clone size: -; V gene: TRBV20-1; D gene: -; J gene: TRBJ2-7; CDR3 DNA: TGCAGTGCTAGAGATGGACAAGTGGTCTACGAGCAGTACTTC; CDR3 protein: CSARDGQVVYEQYF
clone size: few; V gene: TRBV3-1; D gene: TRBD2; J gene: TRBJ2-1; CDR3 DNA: TGTGCCAGCAGCCAAGTAACTAGCGGACAGTTCTTC; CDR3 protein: CASSQVTSGQFF
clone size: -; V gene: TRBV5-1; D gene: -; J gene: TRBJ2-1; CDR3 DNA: TGCGCCAGCAGCGACTTACAGGGAGGTGAGCAGTTCTTC; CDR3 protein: CASSDLQGGEQFF
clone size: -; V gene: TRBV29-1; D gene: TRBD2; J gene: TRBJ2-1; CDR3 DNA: TGCAGCGTTGGTCTAGCGGGAGAACTCAATGAGCAGTTCTTC; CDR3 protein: CSVGLAGELNEQFF
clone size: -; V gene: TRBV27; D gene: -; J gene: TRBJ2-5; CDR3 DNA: TGTGCCAGCAGCAGACATGTGCAAGAGATCCAGTACTTC; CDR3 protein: CASSRHVQEIQYF
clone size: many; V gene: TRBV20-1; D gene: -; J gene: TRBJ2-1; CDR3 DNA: TGCAGTGCAGGGTACTCAAGCGATGAGCAGTTCTTC; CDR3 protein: CSAGYSSDEQFF
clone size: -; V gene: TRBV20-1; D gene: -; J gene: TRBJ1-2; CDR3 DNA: TGTAGTGCTAGAGAATTGCCAGGGAACTTAGGTGGCTACACCTTC; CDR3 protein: CSARELPGNLGGYTF
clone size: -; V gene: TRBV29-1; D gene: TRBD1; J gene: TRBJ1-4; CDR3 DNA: TGCGGAGGGCTACAGGGGACTAATGAAAAACTGTTTTTT; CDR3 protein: CGGLQGTNEKLFF
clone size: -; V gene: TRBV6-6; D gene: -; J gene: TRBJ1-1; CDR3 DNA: TGTGCCAGCAGTTATACTTTGGTGAACACTGAAGCTTTCTTT; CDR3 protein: CASSYTLVNTEAFF
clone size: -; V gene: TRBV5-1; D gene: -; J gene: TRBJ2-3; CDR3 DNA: TGCGCCAGCAGGCAGGACACCAGCACAGATACGCAGTATTTT; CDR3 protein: CASRQDTSTDTQYF
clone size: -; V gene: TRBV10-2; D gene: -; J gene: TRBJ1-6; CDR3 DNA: TGCGCCAGCAGTGAGGCGAATTCACCCCTCCACTTT; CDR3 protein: CASSEANSPLHF
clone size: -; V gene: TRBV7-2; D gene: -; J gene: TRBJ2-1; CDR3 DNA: TGTGCCAGCAGCGAAGGGGCGGTCTCCTACAATGAGCAGTTCTTC; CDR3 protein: CASSEGAVSYNEQFF
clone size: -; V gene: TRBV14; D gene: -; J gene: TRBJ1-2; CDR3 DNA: TGTGCCAGCAGCCAAGAGGCCAGAGGATACTATGGCTACACCTTC; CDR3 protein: CASSQEARGYYGYTF
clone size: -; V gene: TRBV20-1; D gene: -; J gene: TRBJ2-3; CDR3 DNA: TGCAGTGCTCCTGAACGTCGGGGGTTCGCAGATACGCAGTATTTT; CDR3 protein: CSAPERRGFADTQYF
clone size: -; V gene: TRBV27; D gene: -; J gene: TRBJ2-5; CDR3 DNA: TGTGCCAGCAGTCTGTACAGCGGCGGTTGGGCGACCCAGTACTTC; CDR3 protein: CASSLYSGGWATQYF
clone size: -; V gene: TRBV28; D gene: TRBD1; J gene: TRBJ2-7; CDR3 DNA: TGTGCCTGCAGTTTTGCTACCCCCGGGACAGCCTACGAGCAGTACTTC; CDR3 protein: CACSFATPGTAYEQYF
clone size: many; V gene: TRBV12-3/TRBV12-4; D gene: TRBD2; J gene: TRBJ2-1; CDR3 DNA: TGTGCCAGCAGTGTAGCACTAGCGGGGAAGCAGTTCTTC; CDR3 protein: CASSVALAGKQFF
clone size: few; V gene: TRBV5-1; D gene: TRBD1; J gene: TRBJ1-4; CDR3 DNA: TGCGCCAGCAGATCGTCGACAGGGGCGGAAAAACTGTTTTTT; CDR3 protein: CASRSSTGAEKLFF
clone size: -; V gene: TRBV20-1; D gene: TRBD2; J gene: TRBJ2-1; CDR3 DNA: TGCAGTGCTAGAGGGCGTAAAAAAGCGGGAGTATACAATGAGCAGTTCTTC; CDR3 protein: CSARGRKKAGVYNEQFF